Shown below are 18 T cell receptor beta chains from a single sample sequenced in a study of cytotoxic CD8 clonotypes in ibrutinib-treated CLL. Profiled with immunoSEQ multiplex PCR; TCRdb holds only in-frame clones, not every one. In the table there are 300,000 or so clones, over 60% of which are singletons. Sequencing used PBMCs, obtained after 36 months of ibrutinib treatment. The receptors were sampled from a human donor with chronic lymphocytic leukemia.

The chain links TRBV2 to TRBJ1-2, with D perhaps TRBD1 (6 bases). The V gene lost 6 bases and the J gene lost 6 bases, with 20 bases spanning the gap. Germline loops: CDR1 SNHLY, CDR2 FYNNEI. The CDR3 contains 15 residues. The CDR3 nucleotides read TGTGCCAGCAGAGCGACCTCCGGGACACGACATGGCTACACCTTC. It codes for CASRATSGTRHGYTF.

The chain uses TRBV5-6 and TRBJ2-3, with D perhaps TRBD1 (8 bases). Germline loops: CDR1 SGHDT, CDR2 YYEEEE. The CDR3 length is 15 residues. V dropped 4 bases and J dropped 2 bases, with 14 bases sitting between them. The CDR3 DNA reads TGTGCCAGCAGCCTGACAGGGGACTACACAGATACGCAGTATTTT. Its protein is CASSLTGDYTDTQYF.

This chain links TRBV5-1 with TRBJ2-2; 7 bases map to TRBD1. The junction had 4 bases not matched to a gene; V was cut back by 8 bases and J by 3 bases. The CDR3 contains 13 residues. The germline V gene encodes CDR1 SGHRS and CDR2 YFSETQ. The CDR3 loop is CASRQGYTGELFF. The CDR3 region has the DNA TGCGCCAGTCGACAGGGTTACACCGGGGAGCTGTTTTTT.

The J gene is TRBJ1-3, the V gene TRBV29-1, with unresolved D. V was pared by 5 bases and J by 0 bases, with 2 bases between. CDR3 length: 11 amino acids. CDR1 is SQVTM and CDR2 is ANQGSEA in the germline V gene. In nucleotides, the CDR3 is TGCAGCGTTTTCTCTGGAAACACCATATATTTT. Translating gives CSVFSGNTIYF.

The gene calls are TRBV5-6 and TRBJ2-1; TRBD2 aligns across 7 bases. Germline lookup yields CDR1 SGHDT and CDR2 YYEEEE. This CDR3 is built from 16 residues. Losses at the gene ends were 4 bases for V and 6 bases for J; bases not matched to a gene: 13. DNA for the CDR3: TGTGCCAGCAGCCGAGGTTACATGGGACTACCCAATGAGCAGTTCTTC. This encodes CASSRGYMGLPNEQFF.

The CDR3 bases are TGCGCCAGCAGCCTAAGCGGGGGGAGCTCCTACGAGCAGTACTTC. Amino acid sequence: CASSLSGGSSYEQYF. The V and J genes are TRBV5-1 and TRBJ2-7, with 9 bases aligning to TRBD2. Germline V gives CDR1 SGHRS, CDR2 YFSETQ. V lost 4 bases to trimming and J lost 0 bases; unmatched junction nucleotides: 5. This CDR3 region has 15 residues.

The chain employs TRBV25-1 and TRBJ2-2, with TRBD2 identical over 8 bases. With V trimmed by 4 bases and J by 1 base, 8 bases remained unmatched. The CDR3 is made up of 17 amino acids. CDR1 and CDR2 (germline): MGHDK, SYGVNS. The CDR3 DNA sequence: TGTGCCAGCAGTGGGATTCTAGCGGGCTTGAACACCGGGGAGCTGTTTTTT. The encoded protein is CASSGILAGLNTGELFF.

V is TRBV4-1 and J is TRBJ1-1; D unclear. Trimming removed 1 base at V and 1 base at J, with 10 bases between. This CDR3 has 15 residues. The germline V gene encodes CDR1 MGHRA and CDR2 YSYEKL. Written as DNA, the CDR3 is TGCGCCAGCAGCCAAGGCTGGGGAACGAACACTGAAGCTTTCTTT. Translation gives CASSQGWGTNTEAFF.

This clone was detected a few times. Without the conserved terminal phenylalanine or tryptophan, this CDR3 likely stems from a read error. The DNA is left out, because the CDR3 cannot be placed on it with certainty; the CDR3 is given as TCRdb lists it. The rearrangement links TRBV30 to TRBJ1-2. The CDR3 sequence runs 10 residues, both termini included. Germline V gene data show CDR1 as GTSNPN and CDR2 as SVGIG (reference sequence). CDR3 amino acids: CAWSVSPHDA.

The J gene is TRBJ2-3, the V gene TRBV9; D is unresolved. CDR3 length: 17 residues. The V end was cut by 2 bases, the J end by 3 bases, with 19 bases between. Germline CDR1 SGDLS, CDR2 YYNGEE. CDR3 bases: TGTGCCAGCAGCGTCGGATCCGGGCGGAGTGGGACAGATACGCAGTATTTT. The encoded protein is CASSVGSGRSGTDTQYF.

This clone was recorded only once. Other nucleotide sequences in the sample specify the same CDR3. The chain recombines TRBV2 with TRBJ2-7; TRBD1 agrees at 9 bases. Germline assignment: CDR1 SNHLY and CDR2 FYNNEI. The CDR3 extends over 13 amino acids. The V segment lost 5 bases and the J segment 2 bases; nucleotides outside the gene matches: 1. The CDR3 here is CASSRDRAYEQYF. In DNA form, the CDR3 reads TGTGCCAGCAGTCGGGACAGGGCCTACGAGCAGTACTTC.

The rearrangement joins TRBV27 to TRBJ1-5; TRBD1 is a possible D gene (6 bases). The V gene's germline CDR1 is MNHEY and CDR2 SMNVEV (reference sequence). The germline V and J ends were trimmed by 6 bases and 4 bases, with 16 bases remaining between them. This CDR3 comprises 15 residues. In nucleotides, the CDR3 is TGTGCCAGCAGGGACAGAACCCTAGGTAATCAGCCCCAGCATTTT. Translation gives CASRDRTLGNQPQHF.

This rearrangement joins TRBV19 to TRBJ1-4, with D uncertain. Trimming pared 2 bases from V and 5 bases from J, leaving 9 bases between. The CDR3 runs 14 residues. CDR1 is LNHDA, CDR2 SQIVND, per germline (reference sequence). The CDR3 is CASSISRLNEKLFF. CDR3 nucleotide sequence: TGTGCCAGTAGTATATCCAGGCTGAATGAAAAACTGTTTTTT.

The sample holds one count of this clone. The rearrangement links TRBV9 to TRBJ2-3, with D perhaps TRBD1 (5 bases). The germline V gene encodes CDR1 SGDLS and CDR2 YYNGEE. The CDR3 has 17 amino acids. V was trimmed by 0 bases and J by 4 bases, leaving 18 bases between them. The CDR3 DNA sequence: TGTGCCAGCAGCGTAGATCGAGCAGGGATTAGGGCAGATACGCAGTATTTT. Its protein is CASSVDRAGIRADTQYF.

The chain combines TRBV9 with TRBJ2-3; D ambiguous. Between the trimmed V and J ends, which lost 4 bases and 6 bases, there was a span of 15 bases. Germline assignment: CDR1 SGDLS and CDR2 YYNGEE. CDR3 length: 14 amino acids. The CDR3 nucleotides read TGTGCCAGCAGCACCCCGGGCCACGCGGATACGCAGTATTTT. This encodes CASSTPGHADTQYF.

The chain combines TRBV10-2 with TRBJ2-7; D perhaps matches TRBD1 (6 bases). The germline CDR1 and CDR2 sequences are WSHSY and SAAADI. This CDR3 contains 11 residues. Trimming left V 7 bases short and J 4 bases short, with 8 bases between. The CDR3 here is CASNQGYEQYF. CDR3 sequence (DNA): TGCGCCAGCAACCAGGGGTACGAGCAGTACTTC.

This clone was counted only a few times. The V call is TRBV19, the J call TRBJ1-5; D might be TRBD1 (6 bases). This CDR3 contains 15 residues. V was clipped by 5 bases and J by 1 base, with 12 bases between them. Germline CDR1 LNHDA, CDR2 SQIVND (reference sequence). CDR3 in amino acids: CASSPTGWSNQPQHF. CDR3 DNA sequence: TGTGCCAGTAGTCCAACAGGGTGGAGCAATCAGCCCCAGCATTTT.

The rearrangement uses TRBV4-3 and TRBJ2-3; D ambiguous. Deletions cut 4 bases from V and 0 bases from J, with 8 bases between. Germline CDR1 is LGHNA and CDR2 is YSLEER. The CDR3 has 14 amino acids. CDR3 loop: CASSPLVSTDTQYF. CDR3 DNA sequence: TGCGCCAGCAGCCCCTTAGTTAGCACAGATACGCAGTATTTT.